This passage covers 20 T cell receptor beta chains from one sample sequenced in a study of T cell repertoires in cytomegalovirus infection. Their antigen targets remain unknown. TCRdb reprocessed the reads via MiXCR and lists one record per CDR3 protein. This sample has about half a million distinct CDR3 sequences, with 30% to 40% found just once. The starting material was cultured PBMCs, obtained from culture after CMV antigen stimulation. The receptors were gathered from a human donor in good health (CMV status not recorded). Some clones in this sample may be carry-over from other donors' samples.

This clonotype showed up just a few times. The V and J genes are TRBV3-1 and TRBJ1-5; unclear D gene. The length of the CDR3 is 12 residues. Looked up from germline, CDR1 is LGHDT and CDR2 is YNNKEL (reference sequence). V was shortened by 2 bases and J by 7 bases, with 6 bases between the two germline ends. CDR3 amino acids: CASSQREQPQHF. Written as DNA, the CDR3 is TGTGCCAGCAGCCAACGGGAACAGCCCCAGCATTTT.

This clonotype has a handful of counts. The chain links TRBV18 to TRBJ2-7; 7 positions agree with TRBD1. The germline V gene encodes CDR1 KGHSH and CDR2 LQKENI. The J segment lost 5 bases and the V segment lost 4 bases, leaving 8 bases of the junction unmatched. The length of the CDR3 is 14 residues. This chain's CDR3 is CASSRLDRLDEQYF. In nucleotides, the CDR3 is TGTGCCAGCTCACGGCTGGACAGGCTTGACGAGCAGTACTTC. The variable domain in full, with the rest retrieved from reference TRBV18 and TRBJ2-7, is NAGVMQNPRHLVRRRGQEARLRCSPMKGHSHVYWYRQLPEEGLKFMVYLQKENIIDESGMPKERFSAEFPKEGPSILRIQQVVRGDSAAYFCASSRLDRLDEQYFGPGTRLTVT.

The CDR3 DNA reads as TGCGCCAGCAGGGGACTAGCGTCTAGCACAGATACGCAGTATTTT. Protein product: CASRGLASSTDTQYF. The chain couples TRBV4-1 to TRBJ2-3; TRBD2 agrees at 10 bases. The CDR3 covers 15 residues. The germline V gene has CDR1 MGHRA and CDR2 YSYEKL. The junction had 3 bases not matched to a gene; V was cut back by 6 bases and J by 0 bases.

There are a few counts of this clonotype. The gene calls are TRBV2 and TRBJ2-1, with 8 bases matching TRBD2. The CDR3 has 13 residues. V was clipped by 2 bases and J by 9 bases; unmatched bases: 3. Germline assignment: CDR1 SNHLY and CDR2 FYNNEI. In nucleotides, the CDR3 is TGTGCCAGCAGTGAAACTAGCGGAGGTGAGCAGTTCTTC. This gives the protein CASSETSGGEQFF.

V and J are TRBV11-2 and TRBJ2-7; 14 bases fit TRBD2. Germline V lookup: CDR1 SGHAT, CDR2 FQNNGV. There are 16 residues in the CDR3. J lost 9 bases, V lost 5 bases, and 12 bases had no gene match. CDR3 sequence reads: CASSPQGLAGDSWQYV. DNA for the CDR3: TGTGCCAGCAGCCCTCAGGGACTAGCGGGAGATTCGTGGCAGTACGTC.

This clonotype was found a few times. The CDR3 nucleotides read TGCAGTGCTAGAGGGGACTTCCCCCCCAATGAGCAGTTCTTC. Residues: CSARGDFPPNEQFF. The chain carries TRBV20-1 and TRBJ2-1; tentative D call: TRBD2 (6 bases). This CDR3 comprises 14 residues. Trimming cost V 1 base and J 6 bases, with 13 bases left between them. The germline V gene has CDR1 DFQATT and CDR2 SNEGSKA (reference sequence).

This clonotype has just a few counts. This rearrangement joins TRBV6-6 to TRBJ2-7; no definite D call. CDR1 MNHNY and CDR2 SVGAGI come from the germline V gene (reference sequence). V shed 5 bases and J shed 0 bases, with 20 bases lying between them. This CDR3 contains 17 residues. CDR3 region: CASSGYPDQTGSYEQYF. CDR3 DNA: TGTGCCAGCAGTGGCTACCCCGACCAGACCGGCTCCTACGAGCAGTACTTC.

This clonotype has only a few counts. The chain has TRBV5-6 and TRBJ2-5; TRBD1 agrees at 9 bases. V trimming: 6 bases; J trimming: 0 bases; junction bases outside the gene matches: 12. Germline CDR1 SGHDT, CDR2 YYEEEE. The CDR3 totals 17 residues. The DNA of the CDR3 is TGTGCCAGCAACCTACTCGGGACAGGGCCCGACCAAGAGACCCAGTACTTC. Protein sequence: CASNLLGTGPDQETQYF.

The V and J genes are TRBV4-3 and TRBJ2-1, with 7 bases aligning to TRBD2. Germline CDR1 and CDR2: LGHNA and YSLEER. This CDR3 comprises 16 residues. V shed 0 bases and J 9 bases; nucleotides not matched to a gene: 11. CDR3 in amino acids: CASSQEVEGGPREQFF. The CDR3 DNA is TGCGCCAGCAGCCAAGAGGTCGAGGGAGGGCCCCGTGAGCAGTTCTTC.

The V call is TRBV10-3, the J call TRBJ2-7, with TRBD1 matching over 10 bases. Germline CDR1 ENHRY, CDR2 SYGVKD. The CDR3 runs to 13 residues. V lost 6 bases, J lost 6 bases, and 5 bases stayed unmatched. CDR3: CAIRERDRGEQYV. The CDR3 DNA follows: TGTGCCATCAGGGAACGGGACAGGGGCGAGCAGTACGTC.

This clonotype was picked up a small number of times. The CDR3 DNA sequence: TGTGCCACCAGCAGAGGCCCTAGCGGGGGAGGCTGGGGGGAGCAGTTCTTC. Amino acids: CATSRGPSGGGWGEQFF. The chain uses TRBV15 and TRBJ2-1; 10 bases agree with TRBD2. CDR3 length: 17 amino acids. Trimming removed 1 base from V and 10 bases from J; junction bases left unmatched: 13. The germline V gene has CDR1 LNHNV and CDR2 YYDKDF (reference sequence).

This clonotype was observed at least ten times. The gene calls are TRBV19 and TRBJ2-1; 13 nucleotides line up with TRBD2. The CDR3 length is 16 residues. Looked up from germline, CDR1 is LNHDA and CDR2 is SQIVND (reference sequence). Losses at the gene ends were 5 bases for V and 4 bases for J; bases not matched to a gene: 5. The CDR3 nucleotides read TGTGCCAGTAGTGCCGAGACTAGCGGGAGGTACAATGAGCAGTTCTTC. Translated, it gives CASSAETSGRYNEQFF.

V gene TRBV12-3 or TRBV12-4 combines with J gene TRBJ1-2; a possible D gene is TRBD1 (5 bases). This CDR3 has 13 amino acids. Trimming removed 6 bases from V and 4 bases from J, with 12 bases in between. In nucleotides, the CDR3 is TGTGCCAGCAGCAGGGCCGGTTCCTATGGCTACACCTTC. This sequence encodes CASSRAGSYGYTF.

The CDR3: CASTLRTGANTGELFF. The CDR3 bases are TGTGCCAGTACCCTTCGGACAGGGGCGAACACCGGGGAGCTGTTTTTT. The genes are TRBV19 and TRBJ2-2; 9 positions agree with TRBD1. V gave up 7 bases and J gave up 0 bases; unmatched junction bases: 6. CDR3 length equals 16 residues. Germline V gene lookup returns CDR1 LNHDA and CDR2 SQIVND (reference sequence).

This clonotype appeared a few times. This chain uses TRBV7-2 with TRBJ2-5; D uncertain. V dropped 1 base and J dropped 5 bases, with 8 bases sitting between them. Germline-derived CDR1 and CDR2 are SGHTA and FQGNSA. The CDR3 sequence is 13 residues long. The CDR3 reads CASSLESRETQYF. In DNA, the CDR3 is TGTGCCAGCAGCTTAGAAAGTCGGGAGACCCAGTACTTC.

The V and J genes are TRBV15 and TRBJ2-1, with 11 positions matching TRBD2. Germline loops: CDR1 LNHNV, CDR2 YYDKDF (reference sequence). J lost 3 bases, V lost 6 bases, and 4 bases had no gene match. CDR3 length: 15 residues. CDR3 residues: CATSPLAGVYNEQFF. CDR3 bases: TGTGCCACCAGTCCACTAGCGGGAGTCTACAATGAGCAGTTCTTC.

This chain uses TRBV7-3 with TRBJ2-1; D tentatively fits TRBD1 or TRBD2 (5 bases each). The CDR3 runs 16 residues. Per the germline V gene, CDR1 is SGHTA and CDR2 is FQGTGA. V was clipped by 4 bases and J by 8 bases, with 21 bases between them. The CDR3 nucleotides are TGTGCCAGCAGCTCCACCCCGGGACGCCGTAGGGATGAGCAGTTCTTC. This translates into CASSSTPGRRRDEQFF.

The V call is TRBV20-1, the J call TRBJ2-1; 11 nucleotides line up with TRBD2. V shed 1 base and J 5 bases; nucleotides not matched to a gene: 10. CDR3 length equals 17 residues. From germline, CDR1 is DFQATT and CDR2 SNEGSKA (reference sequence). The CDR3 DNA reads as TGCAGTGCTAGAGGTCAGGGTAGCGGGAGGGGAGACAATGAGCAGTTCTTC. Its protein is CSARGQGSGRGDNEQFF.

The J gene is TRBJ2-1, the V gene TRBV12-3 or TRBV12-4; D may be TRBD1 (5 bases). The CDR3 runs 13 residues. V lost 7 bases and J lost 4, with 11 bases in between. In DNA form, the CDR3 reads TGTGCCAGCACCCTACAGGAATACAATGAGCAGTTCTTC. This translates into CASTLQEYNEQFF.

This clonotype showed up many times. Written as DNA, the CDR3 is TGTGCCAGCAGCCCGTGGACTAGCGGGAGTAATGAGCAGTTCTTC. Translation: CASSPWTSGSNEQFF. The chain carries TRBV7-8 and TRBJ2-1; 13 bases map to TRBD2. Germline V gene data show CDR1 as SGHVS and CDR2 as FQNEAQ. CDR3 length: 15 amino acids. V gave up 5 bases and J gave up 7 bases; unmatched junction bases: 5.